The table lists the clone carrying this T cell receptor beta chain with many counts. The antigen remains unidentified. The data derive from a study of T-cell reconstitution after alpha-beta-depleted transplantation in children. Study-wide points: After one year, T-cell counts and TCRbeta diversity mostly came from new T cells. TCRbeta diversity was high at day 60 in some patients (a result of surviving recipient T cells and thymic progenitors).

Unique molecular identifiers were used in preparing the TCRbeta library. MiXCR was run by TCRdb on the PCR reads, yielding one entry per CDR3 protein. The data hold approximately 70,000 distinct CDR3 sequences, with roughly 4.4% observed a single time. CDR3 length: 15 residues. Germline trimming cut 5 bases from V and 7 bases from J; bases unmatched to any gene: 8. Germline CDR1 is SGHTA and CDR2 is FQGNSA. The sample here was PBMCs, mostly from graft donor cells, taken 180 days after TCRalphabeta/CD19-depleted stem cell transplant. The chain recombines TRBV7-2 with TRBJ2-2; 9 bases map to TRBD1. The source of this sequence is a boy under two years old who had a stem cell transplant for acute myeloid leukemia, so the T cells may come from the graft donor. The CDR3 loop reads CASSPRDRAYGELFF. CDR3 DNA: TGTGCCAGCAGCCCCCGGGACAGGGCTTACGGGGAGCTGTTTTTT.